The entry below describes one T cell receptor (beta chain). Its antigen is unidentified. This specimen belongs to a study of post-analysis software for immune sequencing data. Regarding the study as a whole: The study found TRBV5-6, TRBV5-1 and TRBV20-1 among roughly 5 TRBV segments more frequent in patients than controls. Diversity measured as normalized Chao1 was significantly lower in multiple sclerosis patients than in controls.

The germline CDR1 and CDR2 sequences are MDHEN and SYDVKM. This CDR3 spans 16 amino acids. The V and J ends lost 5 bases and 8 bases respectively, with 22 bases between them. cDNA libraries for TCR beta contained unique molecular identifiers. TCRdb fed the PCR reads into MiXCR, producing one record per CDR3 protein. The sample contains roughly 620,000 distinct CDR3 sequences, around 47% of which appear only once. Material for sequencing was blood. The clonotype comes from a girl aged 5 to 17 with multiple sclerosis. V is TRBV28 and J is TRBJ2-1; D ambiguous. The CDR3 reads CASSARPGQKTDEQFF. CDR3 nucleotide sequence: TGTGCCAGCAGTGCCCGCCCGGGTCAAAAGACCGATGAGCAGTTCTTC.